A single sample gave rise to the 22 T cell receptor beta chains below, sequenced in a study of shared clonotypes between healthy human individuals. The method was immunoSEQ multiplex PCR; TCRdb's version includes in-frame clones alone and lacks a portion of them. The table has a few million clones, about nine tenths seen once; the top ten hold about 0.41%. The sample consisted of naive CD4+ T cells from PBMCs. The subset denotes: CD45RA+ positively selected. All receptors come from a man aged 18 to 30 in good health. Some clones in this sample may be carry-over from other donors' samples.

A word on this clone: One end of the junction varies from germline; a read error may be responsible. The chain combines TRBV6-1 with TRBJ1-2, with D unresolved. CDR3 length: 12 amino acids. Germline V lookup: CDR1 MNHNS, CDR2 SASEGT. The CDR3 loop reads CASSEAGSHSNF. The CDR3 nucleotides read TGTGCCAGCAGTGAAGCAGGGTCCCATTCGAACTTC.

This rearrangement joins TRBV7-9 to TRBJ2-3; TRBD2 matches at 7 bases. Germline V gene data show CDR1 as SEHNR and CDR2 as FQNEAQ (reference sequence). This CDR3 has 15 amino acids. V was clipped by 5 bases and J by 1 base; unmatched bases: 6. CDR3 residues: CASSPRSGGTDTQYF. CDR3 in DNA: TGTGCCAGCAGCCCACGAAGCGGGGGCACAGATACGCAGTATTTT.

The rearrangement links TRBV5-4 to TRBJ1-1; D is unresolved. This CDR3 region has 13 residues. V lost 10 bases and J lost 3, with 16 bases in between. Germline CDR1 SGHNT, CDR2 YYREEE (reference sequence). CDR3 residues: CAVRLGRDTEAFF. The CDR3 DNA is TGTGCCGTCAGACTGGGTCGGGACACTGAAGCTTTCTTT.

Note on this clone: Other DNA sequences of this sample code for an identical CDR3. This chain joins TRBV5-1 and TRBJ2-3; TRBD2 matches at 7 bases. The CDR3 has 16 amino acids. After removal of 0 bases from V and 2 bases from J, the junction contained 6 bases not matched to a gene. Per the germline V gene, CDR1 is SGHRS and CDR2 is YFSETQ. The CDR3 loop is CASSLDPSGLTDTQYF. CDR3 in DNA: TGCGCCAGCAGCTTGGATCCTAGCGGCCTCACAGATACGCAGTATTTT.

V gene TRBV18 combines with J gene TRBJ2-2, with a weak D call TRBD1 (6 bases). Germline V gene data show CDR1 as KGHSH and CDR2 as LQKENI. The CDR3 totals 14 residues. Trimming cost V 6 bases and J 4 bases, with 12 bases left between them. CDR3 region: CASSLPGATGELFF. The CDR3 DNA reads TGTGCCAGCTCTCTGCCAGGGGCCACCGGGGAGCTGTTTTTT.

The chain has TRBV28 and TRBJ1-4; 7 nucleotides agree with TRBD1. Per the germline V gene, CDR1 is MDHEN and CDR2 is SYDVKM. The CDR3 totals 15 residues. The trim removed 5 bases at V and 4 bases at J, leaving 7 bases unmatched. The CDR3 nucleotides read TGTGCCAGCAGTCCTAGGACAGGTAATAATGAAAAACTGTTTTTT. Its protein product is CASSPRTGNNEKLFF. The full variable domain, its missing parts supplied by reference TRBV28 and TRBJ1-4, is DVKVTQSSRYLVKRTGEKVFLECVQDMDHENMFWYRQDPGLGLRLIYFSYDVKMKEKGDIPEGYSVSREKKERFSLILESASTNQTSMYLCASSPRTGNNEKLFFGSGTQLSVL.

V and J are TRBV10-3 and TRBJ2-1; 9 bases are shared with TRBD1. In germline, CDR1 is ENHRY, CDR2 SYGVKD. The ends lost 0 bases at V and 7 bases at J; junction bases unmatched: 16. The CDR3 extends over 19 amino acids. The CDR3 DNA reads TGTGCCATCAGTGAGTCTTTAGGCGGGACAGGGAGCGGAGGGAATGAGCAGTTCTTC. Amino acid sequence: CAISESLGGTGSGGNEQFF.

J is TRBJ1-1 and V is TRBV5-4; 8 positions agree with TRBD1. Germline values: CDR1 SGHNT, CDR2 YYREEE (reference sequence). Trimming at V came to 4 bases and at J to 5 bases, leaving 10 bases not matched to a gene. The CDR3 sequence is 15 residues long. CDR3 DNA sequence: TGTGCCAGCAGCAATGGCAGGGGGCGAGGGACTGAAGCTTTCTTT. Its protein product is CASSNGRGRGTEAFF. The complete variable domain, with remaining parts taken from reference TRBV5-4 and TRBJ1-1, reads ETGVTQSPTHLIKTRGQQVTLRCSSQSGHNTVSWYQQALGQGPQFIFQYYREEENGRGNFPPRFSGLQFPNYSSELNVNALELDDSALYLCASSNGRGRGTEAFFGQGTRLTVV.

V and J are TRBV5-1 and TRBJ1-2; D remains unclear. This CDR3 has 13 residues. The V end was cut by 0 bases, the J end by 8 bases, with 11 bases between. The germline gives CDR1 SGHRS, CDR2 YFSETQ. In nucleotides, the CDR3 is TGCGCCAGCAGCTTGGGGTCCAGTGGAGGCTACACCTTC. It specifies CASSLGSSGGYTF.

This clone was seen a few times. V usage is TRBV9 and J usage is TRBJ1-3; TRBD1 is a possible D gene (6 bases). The V and J ends lost 3 bases and 10 bases respectively, with 14 bases between them. CDR3 length: 13 amino acids. Germline assignment: CDR1 SGDLS and CDR2 YYNGEE. CDR3 sequence reads: CASSEGQDSTIYF. For the CDR3, the DNA is TGTGCCAGCAGCGAGGGACAAGATAGTACCATATATTTT.

This clone turned up a few times. This CDR3 is CASSDSTYEQYF. CDR3 in DNA: TGTGCCAGCAGTGACTCTACCTACGAGCAGTACTTC. The rearrangement uses TRBV25-1 and TRBJ2-7; D not certain. With 3 bases removed from V and 2 bases from J, the gap between germline ends came to 5 bases. Germline V lookup: CDR1 MGHDK, CDR2 SYGVNS. This CDR3 spans 12 amino acids.

V usage is TRBV28 and J usage is TRBJ1-5; perhaps TRBD1 as D (5 bases). This CDR3 region has 16 residues. From germline, CDR1 is MDHEN and CDR2 SYDVKM. The ends were cut back, 6 bases at V and 6 bases at J, with 21 bases in the middle. CDR3 bases: TGTGCCAGCAGGGAGGGGTCCCAGGGTGTCGGTCAGCCCCAGCATTTT. This encodes CASREGSQGVGQPQHF.

This rearrangement joins TRBV29-1 to TRBJ2-5; D may match TRBD1 or TRBD2 (7 bases each). This CDR3 has 14 residues. The germline V and J ends were trimmed by 6 bases and 5 bases, with 19 bases remaining between them. The germline V gene has CDR1 SQVTM and CDR2 ANQGSEA. CDR3 region: CSVKTTGREETQYF. CDR3 sequence (DNA): TGCAGCGTAAAAACGACAGGGAGGGAGGAGACCCAGTACTTC.

This clone was detected only once. The J gene is TRBJ2-7, the V gene TRBV6-5, with 7 positions matching TRBD2. J was trimmed by 4 bases and V by 6 bases; bases with no gene match: 6. Germline assignment: CDR1 MNHEY and CDR2 SVGAGI. The CDR3 contains 13 residues. The CDR3 reads CASRLAVGYEQYF. CDR3 DNA sequence: TGTGCCAGCAGGCTAGCGGTGGGGTACGAGCAGTACTTC.

As to this clone: The germline gene is not matched at one end of the junction; a read error may be the cause. V usage is TRBV2 and J usage is TRBJ2-2; D is unclear. CDR3 length: 13 residues. Germline CDR1 and CDR2: SNHLY and FYNNEI. CDR3 region: CTSGVRGTGELFF. DNA of the CDR3: TGCACCAGTGGAGTTCGAGGCACCGGGGAGCTGTTTTTT.

This sequence joins TRBV28 and TRBJ2-7; D perhaps matches TRBD1 (6 bases). The CDR3 runs 15 residues. Germline assignment: CDR1 MDHEN and CDR2 SYDVKM. Trimming took off 5 bases at V and 2 bases at J, with 16 bases between the two ends. CDR3 residues: CASSPPRAGAYEQYF. The DNA of the CDR3 is TGTGCCAGCAGTCCCCCCCGGGCAGGGGCCTACGAGCAGTACTTC.

V is TRBV19 and J is TRBJ2-6; unclear D gene. Trimming took 5 bases from V and 0 from J, leaving 8 bases between them. Germline V CDR1 and CDR2: LNHDA, SQIVND (reference sequence). This CDR3 spans 15 amino acids. The CDR3 bases are TGTGCCAGTAGTGCCCAGGTCTCTGGGGCCAACGTCCTGACTTTC. It yields the protein CASSAQVSGANVLTF.

Note on this clone: Other DNA sequences within the sample encode an identical CDR3. CDR3 bases: TGTGCCAGCAGCCTCGCTAGGAACACAGATACGCAGTATTTT. Protein: CASSLARNTDTQYF. V gene TRBV7-2 combines with J gene TRBJ2-3; D gene unclear. In germline, CDR1 is SGHTA, CDR2 FQGNSA. The CDR3 consists of 14 residues. V was trimmed by 5 bases and J by 2 bases, leaving 11 bases between them.

The chain recombines TRBV18 with TRBJ2-3; 9 nucleotides match TRBD2. V lost 3 bases to trimming and J lost 7 bases; unmatched junction nucleotides: 5. Germline V lookup: CDR1 KGHSH, CDR2 LQKENI. CDR3 size: 14 residues. The CDR3, as DNA: TGTGCCAGCTCACCGGCTAGCGGGGCCTATACGCAGTATTTT. Residues: CASSPASGAYTQYF. Combining the CDR3 with reference TRBV18 and TRBJ2-3 gives the whole variable domain NAGVMQNPRHLVRRRGQEARLRCSPMKGHSHVYWYRQLPEEGLKFMVYLQKENIIDESGMPKERFSAEFPKEGPSILRIQQVVRGDSAAYFCASSPASGAYTQYFGPGTRLTVL.

The V and J genes are TRBV27 and TRBJ1-2, with D unclear. Between the trimmed V and J ends, which lost 4 bases and 7 bases, there was a span of 13 bases. Germline CDR1 reads MNHEY; CDR2 reads SMNVEV (reference sequence). The CDR3 sequence is 13 residues long. CDR3 sequence (DNA): TGTGCCAGCAGTTCACACCGGGAGGGTGGCTACACCTTC. Amino acid sequence: CASSSHREGGYTF.

On this clone itself: The sample contains more than one DNA sequence encoding this CDR3. The CDR3 is CASTGTVSNQPQHF. In nucleotides, the CDR3 is TGTGCCAGCACGGGGACAGTTAGCAATCAGCCCCAGCATTTT. The rearrangement joins TRBV6-1 to TRBJ1-5, with TRBD1 matching over 7 bases. CDR1 and CDR2 from the germline V gene are MNHNS and SASEGT. CDR3 length equals 14 residues. V was clipped by 7 bases and J by 0 bases; unmatched bases: 3.

The CDR3 sequence: CASSMDGSYNEQFF. CDR3 bases: TGTGCCAGCAGTATGGACGGCTCCTACAATGAGCAGTTCTTC. The chain has TRBV27 and TRBJ2-1; D gene unclear. This CDR3 is 14 amino acids long. Trimming took 5 bases from V and 0 from J, leaving 8 bases between them. Germline values: CDR1 MNHEY, CDR2 SMNVEV (reference sequence).